This T cell receptor (beta chain) was identified in a study of blood T cell repertoires in COVID-19. Participants were aged about 18 to 90 years, lived in around 22 US areas, and enrolled virtually. Researchers sorted participants into cohorts using their self-reported clinical history. Donors in Cohort 3 counted as recovered after two negative PCRs, clearance, or symptom resolution. Germline CDR1 reads GTSNPN; CDR2 reads SVGIG (reference sequence). Deletions cut 5 bases from V and 6 bases from J, with 17 bases between. The CDR3 spans 14 residues. Original analysis: Counts of nucleated cells, estimated from reference gene primer amplification, were obtained. Using immunoSEQ multiplex PCR, the repertoire was profiled, and TCRdb retains in-frame clones only, with some absent. V and J calls and clone size are copied from that table; D and trimming were computed from the DNA. The table includes over 250,000 clones, approximately 89% detected once.

The chain links TRBV30 to TRBJ1-5; maybe TRBD1 (5 bases). This clonotype was obtained from a young woman who had recovered from COVID-19. Sequences were obtained from PBMCs or T cells enriched from blood (not recorded which). In nucleotides, the CDR3 is TGTGCCTGGGGCTCAGGGACTGAGAGTCAGCCCCAGCATTTT. Translation: CAWGSGTESQPQHF.